This T cell receptor (beta chain) was profiled in a study of CD8 T cells in ankylosing spondylitis. In TCRdb, the 5' RACE reads were re-called with MiXCR into one record per CDR3 protein. This sample has approximately 110,000 distinct CDR3 sequences; less than 25% occur once, and the top ten carry roughly an eighth. The germline V and J ends were trimmed by 5 bases and 1 base, with 12 bases remaining between them. There are 14 residues in the CDR3. Looked up from germline, CDR1 is DFQATT and CDR2 is SNEGSKA (reference sequence). This receptor was obtained from a male donor with ankylosing spondylitis. The source material was synovial fluid, either unsorted or a sorted T cell fraction (not recorded which). The chain carries TRBV20-1 and TRBJ1-5; D may be TRBD1 (6 bases). The CDR3 here is CSARRDNSNQPQHF. CDR3 nucleotide sequence: TGCAGTGCTCGCCGGGACAACAGCAATCAGCCCCAGCATTTT.